This entry describes one T cell receptor (beta chain). TCRdb re-called clones via MiXCR from the PCR reads. The data show approximately 7,000 clones, about 43% seen once. The data originate from a study of metastatic and nonmetastatic thyroid tumors. Study context: Blood and tumor or nodule tissue repertoires from malignant and benign thyroid patients were compared.

V shed 7 bases and J shed 3 bases, with 19 bases lying between them. This CDR3 has 16 amino acids. Per the germline V gene, CDR1 is LNHDA and CDR2 is SQIVND (reference sequence). Treatment of any kind had been given to no patient before thyroid surgery. The material sequenced was tumor tissue. V and J are TRBV19 and TRBJ1-3, with D unclear. This TCR derives from a female donor with papillary thyroid cancer or a benign thyroid nodule (not recorded which). Some clones in this sample may be carry-over from other donors' samples. Here the CDR3 DNA reads TGTGCCAGTACAAATGCGGGCAAGGGTTATGGAAACACCATATATTTT. Translated, it gives CASTNAGKGYGNTIYF.